The 21 T cell receptor beta chains below were found in one sample sequenced in a study of cytomegalovirus exposure and HLA in healthy donors. Primers for the PCR totalled 60 Vbeta and 13 Jbeta. Sequencing used immunoSEQ multiplex PCR; TCRdb keeps in-frame clones, though not all of them. Here the sample spans a few hundred thousand clones, around 90% being singletons. Sequences were obtained from PBMCs. The receptor source for this set is a girl aged 2-10 years in good health and CMV-seronegative.

The rearrangement joins TRBV13 to TRBJ2-5; 10 nucleotides match TRBD2. The CDR3 consists of 15 residues. Germline loops: CDR1 PRHDT, CDR2 FYEKMQ (reference sequence). Trimming at V came to 5 bases and at J to 3 bases, leaving 6 bases not matched to a gene. The CDR3 protein is CASSIRTSGKETQYF. The CDR3 coding sequence is TGTGCCAGCAGCATAAGGACTAGCGGAAAAGAGACCCAGTACTTC.

The chain has TRBV9 and TRBJ1-1; D possibly corresponds to TRBD1 (6 bases). The CDR3 extends over 15 amino acids. The V gene's germline CDR1 is SGDLS and CDR2 YYNGEE. The ends were cut back, 4 bases at V and 5 bases at J, with 18 bases in the middle. As DNA, the CDR3 is TGTGCCAGCAGCTCACTCGGACAGTCTAAAACTGAAGCTTTCTTT. Residues: CASSSLGQSKTEAFF.

V is TRBV2 and J is TRBJ2-1; 13 bases match TRBD2. Germline V CDR1 and CDR2: SNHLY, FYNNEI. J gave up 6 bases and V 8 bases, and 7 bases lay outside the gene matches. The CDR3 runs to 15 residues. CDR3 residues: CASGGGLAGFNEQFF. CDR3 sequence (DNA): TGTGCCAGCGGGGGGGGACTAGCGGGGTTCAATGAGCAGTTCTTC.

The chain has TRBV6-5 and TRBJ2-7; 10 positions match TRBD2. CDR3 size: 14 residues. Per the germline V gene, CDR1 is MNHEY and CDR2 is SVGAGI. V lost 4 bases and J lost 6; bases outside the gene matches: 6. CDR3 residues: CASSSSGGASEQYF. The CDR3 nucleotides are TGTGCCAGCAGTTCGAGCGGGGGGGCGAGCGAGCAGTACTTC.

The chain uses TRBV5-4 and TRBJ1-2, with 9 nucleotides matching TRBD1. Germline V gene sequence: CDR1 SGHNT, CDR2 YYREEE (reference sequence). This CDR3 spans 15 amino acids. V was pared by 4 bases and J by 1 base, with 5 bases of the junction left unmatched. CDR3 region: CASSKQGAFNYGYTF. The CDR3 DNA follows: TGTGCCAGCAGCAAACAGGGGGCTTTTAACTATGGCTACACCTTC. Full variable domain (outside the CDR3, taken from reference TRBV5-4 and TRBJ1-2): ETGVTQSPTHLIKTRGQQVTLRCSSQSGHNTVSWYQQALGQGPQFIFQYYREEENGRGNFPPRFSGLQFPNYSSELNVNALELDDSALYLCASSKQGAFNYGYTFGSGTRLTVV.

In this sample, this clone turned up once. This chain joins TRBV14 and TRBJ1-1; 7 nucleotides align to TRBD1. V lost 4 bases to trimming and J lost 2 bases; unmatched junction nucleotides: 7. This CDR3 is built from 15 residues. Germline lookup yields CDR1 SGHDN and CDR2 FVKESK. The DNA for the CDR3 is TGTGCCAGCAGCCCACGGACAGGCCCCAACACTGAAGCTTTCTTT. This sequence encodes CASSPRTGPNTEAFF.

This chain connects TRBV18 to TRBJ2-5; D uncertain. Trimming left V 0 bases short and J 4 bases short, with 3 bases between. Germline assignment: CDR1 KGHSH and CDR2 LQKENI. This CDR3 region has 12 residues. The CDR3 DNA follows: TGTGCCAGCTCACCACCGAGAGAGACCCAGTACTTC. Its translation: CASSPPRETQYF.

This chain's CDR3 is CASSAASGYEQYF. The CDR3 region has the DNA TGCGCCAGCAGTGCAGCTAGCGGCTACGAGCAGTACTTC. The rearrangement joins TRBV10-1 to TRBJ2-7; 7 bases map to TRBD2. CDR3 length: 13 amino acids. CDR1 and CDR2 from the germline V gene are WNHNN and SYGVQD (reference sequence). The trim removed 4 bases at V and 3 bases at J, leaving 3 bases unmatched.

The chain couples TRBV6-1 to TRBJ2-3; 10 nucleotides agree with TRBD1. Germline V lookup: CDR1 MNHNS, CDR2 SASEGT. The ends lost 0 bases at V and 1 base at J; junction bases unmatched: 4. The CDR3 is made up of 17 amino acids. For the CDR3, the DNA is TGTGCCAGCAGTGAAGCGCCCGGGACAGGGGGCACAGATACGCAGTATTTT. Translating gives CASSEAPGTGGTDTQYF.

This clone was recorded once. The rearrangement uses TRBV9 and TRBJ2-1; 11 positions match TRBD1. The germline CDR1 and CDR2 sequences are SGDLS and YYNGEE. With V trimmed by 0 bases and J by 7 bases, 9 bases remained unmatched. CDR3 size: 17 residues. The CDR3 DNA sequence: TGTGCCAGCAGCGTAGTAGGGGTGGGGACAGGGGGGAATGAGCAGTTCTTC. Protein product: CASSVVGVGTGGNEQFF.

V and J are TRBV7-9 and TRBJ2-5, with unresolved D. Germline lookup yields CDR1 SEHNR and CDR2 FQNEAQ (reference sequence). V dropped 0 bases and J dropped 5 bases, with 7 bases sitting between them. This CDR3 is built from 13 residues. The CDR3 DNA reads as TGTGCCAGCAGCTTAGCTAGCCGGGAGACCCAGTACTTC. This translates into CASSLASRETQYF.

This sequence joins TRBV25-1 and TRBJ2-7, with 8 bases fitting TRBD1. With 6 bases clipped from V and 2 bases from J, the junction kept 9 bases outside the gene matches. The length of the CDR3 is 15 residues. Germline CDR1 MGHDK, CDR2 SYGVNS. The CDR3 DNA reads as TGTGCCAGCAGCATCGGGACAGGCCTAGCCTACGAGCAGTACTTC. This gives the protein CASSIGTGLAYEQYF.

The chain joins TRBV6-5 to TRBJ2-3; 8 bases align to TRBD1. Germline values: CDR1 MNHEY, CDR2 SVGAGI. With V trimmed by 2 bases and J by 2 bases, 6 bases remained unmatched. This CDR3 spans 16 amino acids. The CDR3 reads CASSYALTGDTDTQYF. The CDR3 DNA reads TGTGCCAGCAGTTACGCCCTGACAGGGGACACAGATACGCAGTATTTT.

The V call is TRBV5-6, the J call TRBJ2-1; D unclear. This CDR3 is built from 14 residues. From germline, CDR1 is SGHDT and CDR2 YYEEEE. Trimming left V 0 bases short and J 1 base short, with 5 bases between. CDR3 sequence (DNA): TGTGCCAGCAGCTTGGGAGATTCCTACAATGAGCAGTTCTTC. It translates to CASSLGDSYNEQFF. Drawing the rest from reference TRBV5-6 and TRBJ2-1, the complete variable domain is DAGVTQSPTHLIKTRGQQVTLRCSPKSGHDTVSWYQQALGQGPQFIFQYYEEEERQRGNFPDRFSGHQFPNYSSELNVNALLLGDSALYLCASSLGDSYNEQFFGPGTRLTVL.

The genes are TRBV5-1 and TRBJ2-1; TRBD2 agrees at 8 bases. Germline values: CDR1 SGHRS, CDR2 YFSETQ. The CDR3 covers 16 residues. With 0 bases clipped from V and 7 bases from J, the junction kept 9 bases outside the gene matches. CDR3 region: CASSLGAGGAENEQFF. DNA for the CDR3: TGCGCCAGCAGCTTGGGCGCCGGGGGGGCGGAGAATGAGCAGTTCTTC.

The chain recombines TRBV15 with TRBJ2-2, with D unresolved. The CDR3 consists of 11 residues. CDR1 and CDR2 (germline): LNHNV, YYDKDF (reference sequence). The V end lost 3 bases, the J end lost 7 bases, and 3 bases lay between the germline ends. The CDR3 sequence: CATSSVGELFF. The CDR3, as DNA: TGTGCCACCAGCAGCGTCGGGGAGCTGTTTTTT.

The count of this clone is one. V is TRBV5-4 and J is TRBJ1-5, with D possibly being TRBD1 (6 bases). The CDR3 contains 14 residues. V lost 5 bases and J 2 bases, leaving 11 bases between the germline ends. CDR1 is SGHNT, CDR2 YYREEE, per germline (reference sequence). CDR3 sequence: CASSQQGGNQPQHF. The CDR3 DNA reads as TGTGCCAGCAGTCAACAGGGTGGCAATCAGCCCCAGCATTTT.

This rearrangement joins TRBV30 to TRBJ2-7; possibly TRBD2 for D (6 bases). CDR3 length: 17 residues. Germline values: CDR1 GTSNPN, CDR2 SVGIG (reference sequence). Trimming stripped 2 bases from V and 2 bases from J, with 22 bases between. CDR3 protein: CAWSPSRLGGATYEQYF. For the CDR3, the DNA is TGTGCCTGGAGTCCGTCCCGGTTGGGCGGGGCCACCTACGAGCAGTACTTC.

This rearrangement joins TRBV19 to TRBJ2-7; 9 bases fit TRBD2. V shed 3 bases, J shed 3 bases, and the junction held 6 bases outside the gene matches. The germline V gene has CDR1 LNHDA and CDR2 SQIVND (reference sequence). The CDR3 has 15 residues. Here the CDR3 reads CASSIRLAGLYEQYF. The CDR3 DNA reads TGTGCCAGTAGTATTCGGCTAGCGGGGCTCTACGAGCAGTACTTC. Full variable domain (remainder filled in from reference TRBV19 and TRBJ2-7): DGGITQSPKYLFRKEGQNVTLSCEQNLNHDAMYWYRQDPGQGLRLIYYSQIVNDFQKGDIAEGYSVSREKKESFPLTVTSAQKNPTAFYLCASSIRLAGLYEQYFGPGTRLTVT.

The V and J genes are TRBV5-1 and TRBJ2-7, with TRBD2 as a possible D gene (5 bases). Germline-derived CDR1 and CDR2 are SGHRS and YFSETQ. Trimming took 1 base from V and 2 from J, leaving 13 bases between them. The CDR3 has 15 amino acids. CDR3 in DNA: TGCGCCAGCAGCTTGACAGCGGAACGACCCTACGAGCAGTACTTC. It yields the protein CASSLTAERPYEQYF.

CDR3 sequence reads: CASSVSSYEQYF. DNA of the CDR3: TGTGCCAGCAGCGTCAGCTCCTACGAGCAGTACTTC. The gene calls are TRBV5-4 and TRBJ2-7, with D hard to call. This CDR3 spans 12 amino acids. The germline V gene encodes CDR1 SGHNT and CDR2 YYREEE (reference sequence). The germline V and J ends were trimmed by 4 bases and 0 bases, with 5 bases remaining between them.